These 13 T cell receptor beta chains came from one sample sequenced in a study of blood T cell dynamics during melanoma immunotherapy. Produced via immunoSEQ multiplex PCR; TCRdb's table is partial and in-frame only. The sample includes hundreds of clones, 83% of them seen just once. Time point given: pre-treatment baseline. Specimen: cell-free DNA from blood, collected from a patient treated with checkpoint blockade. Receptors originate from a human donor with melanoma.

This clone was counted only a few times. This chain uses TRBV19 with TRBJ1-2; D might be TRBD1 (6 bases). The CDR3 totals 14 residues. Germline values: CDR1 LNHDA, CDR2 SQIVND (reference sequence). Trimming removed 7 bases at V and 0 bases at J, with 12 bases between. This CDR3 reads CASTTNRANYGYTF. The CDR3 DNA sequence: TGTGCCAGTACTACCAACAGGGCTAACTATGGCTACACCTTC.

The chain couples TRBV18 to TRBJ2-3; the match to TRBD1 covers 8 bases. With V trimmed by 3 bases and J by 1 base, 6 bases remained unmatched. The germline V gene encodes CDR1 KGHSH and CDR2 LQKENI. This CDR3 is 16 amino acids long. CDR3 region: CASSPRGQGGTDTQYF. For the CDR3, the DNA is TGTGCCAGCTCACCTCGTGGACAGGGAGGCACAGATACGCAGTATTTT. The whole variable domain, remainder taken from reference TRBV18 and TRBJ2-3, is NAGVMQNPRHLVRRRGQEARLRCSPMKGHSHVYWYRQLPEEGLKFMVYLQKENIIDESGMPKERFSAEFPKEGPSILRIQQVVRGDSAAYFCASSPRGQGGTDTQYFGPGTRLTVL.

This rearrangement joins TRBV5-4 to TRBJ2-3, with 10 nucleotides matching TRBD2. Germline CDR1 SGHNT, CDR2 YYREEE (reference sequence). The CDR3 covers 16 residues. Trimming cost V 1 base and J 1 base; bases outside gene matches: 3. CDR3 amino acids: CASSLTSGVGTDTQYF. As DNA, the CDR3 is TGTGCCAGCAGCTTGACTAGCGGGGTAGGCACAGATACGCAGTATTTT.

A few counts support this clone. The CDR3 here is CASSLSRYKAFF. In DNA, the CDR3 is TGTGCCAGCAGCTTGTCTAGGTACAAAGCTTTCTTT. This chain uses TRBV5-8 with TRBJ1-1; D uncertain. Germline V gene data show CDR1 as SGHTS and CDR2 as YDEGEE. Trimming took off 1 base at V and 9 bases at J, with 10 bases between the two ends. The CDR3 spans 12 residues.

The sample holds one count of this clone. The V gene is TRBV6-1, the J gene TRBJ2-3; no firm D call. The CDR3 runs to 13 residues. The germline V gene encodes CDR1 MNHNS and CDR2 SASEGT. With 5 bases removed from V and 1 base from J, the gap between germline ends came to 7 bases. CDR3 residues: CASSTPGTDTQYF. DNA for the CDR3: TGTGCCAGCAGTACCCCAGGCACAGATACGCAGTATTTT.

The gene calls are TRBV7-2 and TRBJ1-4, with D hard to call. Trimming stripped 2 bases from V and 0 bases from J, with 10 bases between. The CDR3 consists of 16 residues. Germline loops: CDR1 SGHTA, CDR2 FQGNSA. The DNA of the CDR3 is TGTGCCAGCAGCTTAAACCCCCCTGCAACTAATGAAAAACTGTTTTTT. Amino acid sequence: CASSLNPPATNEKLFF.

This chain uses TRBV5-4 with TRBJ1-2; TRBD1 aligns across 7 bases. Losses at the gene ends were 5 bases for V and 10 bases for J; bases not matched to a gene: 8. CDR3 length: 12 residues. CDR1 SGHNT and CDR2 YYREEE come from the germline V gene (reference sequence). CDR3 amino acids: CASRPPGQPYTF. For the CDR3, the DNA is TGTGCCAGCAGACCTCCGGGACAGCCCTACACCTTC. Together with reference TRBV5-4 and TRBJ1-2, the CDR3 gives the full variable domain: ETGVTQSPTHLIKTRGQQVTLRCSSQSGHNTVSWYQQALGQGPQFIFQYYREEENGRGNFPPRFSGLQFPNYSSELNVNALELDDSALYLCASRPPGQPYTFGSGTRLTVV.

V usage is TRBV7-8 and J usage is TRBJ1-2; no reliable D call. V dropped 5 bases and J dropped 0 bases, with 7 bases sitting between them. This CDR3 spans 13 amino acids. Germline CDR1 reads SGHVS; CDR2 reads FQNEAQ. DNA for the CDR3: TGTGCCAGCAGCCCCCAGTCTAACTATGGCTACACCTTC. This translates into CASSPQSNYGYTF.

This chain joins TRBV9 and TRBJ2-1, with 10 bases matching TRBD1. The CDR3 has 17 residues. From germline, CDR1 is SGDLS and CDR2 YYNGEE. The junction had 10 bases not matched to a gene; V was cut back by 4 bases and J by 3 bases. The CDR3 loop reads CASSTPRQGANYNEQFF. Here the CDR3 DNA reads TGTGCCAGCAGCACCCCTAGACAGGGGGCCAACTACAATGAGCAGTTCTTC.

The rearrangement uses TRBV7-3 and TRBJ1-1; perhaps TRBD1 as D (6 bases). The CDR3 loop spans 16 amino acids. Germline CDR1 reads SGHTA; CDR2 reads FQGTGA. The germline V and J ends were trimmed by 5 bases and 4 bases, with 20 bases remaining between them. The CDR3 loop is CASSPLIGGAGTEAFF. CDR3 in DNA: TGTGCCAGCAGCCCTCTAATCGGGGGCGCGGGCACTGAAGCTTTCTTT.

In its sample, this clone was seen a few times. Sequence at one end of the junction differs from germline and may be a read error. The chain combines TRBV7-2 with TRBJ2-2, with TRBD1 as a possible D gene (5 bases). Germline V CDR1 and CDR2: SGHTA, FQGNSA. This CDR3 comprises 15 residues. The CDR3 region is CASSLGAAHTGELFF. CDR3 DNA: TGTGCCAGCAGTTTAGGGGCCGCGCACACCGGGGAGCTGTTTTTT.

The rearrangement joins TRBV30 to TRBJ1-5; a possible D gene is TRBD1 (5 bases). V lost 2 bases to trimming and J lost 2 bases, with 13 bases between them. Looked up from germline, CDR1 is GTSNPN and CDR2 is SVGIG (reference sequence). The CDR3 sequence is 15 residues long. CDR3 DNA: TGTGCCTGGAGTCGTACCGCGGGGGGCAATCAGCCCCAGCATTTT. Its translation is CAWSRTAGGNQPQHF.

The chain is built from TRBV2 and TRBJ1-2, with TRBD1 as a possible D gene (6 bases). Germline V gives CDR1 SNHLY, CDR2 FYNNEI. There are 15 residues in the CDR3. Between the trimmed V and J ends, which lost 0 bases and 0 bases, there was a span of 8 bases. CDR3: CASSEAGTTNYGYTF. CDR3 bases: TGTGCCAGCAGTGAAGCCGGGACAACTAACTATGGCTACACCTTC.